This T cell receptor (beta chain) was retrieved from a study of blood T cell repertoires in COVID-19. Study summary: Samples representing acute and convalescent COVID-19 were sourced from the United States, Italy and Spain.

This table comes from immunoSEQ multiplex PCR, and its TCRdb copy is limited to in-frame clones, with some not included. Among about 240,000 clones, about 83% were seen once, and the ten largest hold approximately 4%. This clone was observed a few times. Each participant's cohort was designated according to participant-reported clinical history. The CDR3 extends over 14 amino acids. V dropped 3 bases and J dropped 9; count of bases not matched to a gene: 2. Per the germline V gene, CDR1 is PRHDT and CDR2 is FYEKMQ (reference sequence). The genes are TRBV13 and TRBJ1-6; TRBD1 aligns across 10 bases. What was sequenced was PBMCs or T cells enriched from blood (not recorded which). This TCR was sampled from a woman in her thirties or forties who had been exposed to COVID-19. CDR3 DNA sequence: TGTGCCAGCAGCTTCCGGGACAGGGGTTCACCCCTCCACTTT. This translates into CASSFRDRGSPLHF.